These T cell receptor beta chains were read from a single sample in a study of T cell responses to AZD1222 COVID-19 vaccine. Assay: immunoSEQ multiplex PCR; the TCRdb copy retains only in-frame clones and omits some. The table shows about 180,000 clones, with around nine tenths occurring only once. The specimen was peripheral blood, collected on day 0 of AZD1222 vaccination. These receptors came from an adult in good health. Both conserved end residues are trimmed from each CDR3. A row's size may be missing; if present it is once, few, many or a size class.

J,V,size,CDR3
TRBJ2-7,TRBV6-6,-,ASSYRGLHEQY
TRBJ2-7,TRBV2,once,ASSGTYEQY
TRBJ2-5,TRBV19,once,ASSSLRMETQY
TRBJ1-1,TRBV5-4,-,ASSLSGTEAF
TRBJ1-4,TRBV7-8,once,ASSLEIKRATNEKLF
TRBJ1-2,TRBV3-1/TRBV3-2,-,ASSQLTMDRVYGYT
TRBJ1-2,TRBV28,-,ASSLNVANYGYT
TRBJ1-2,TRBV27,-,ASSLGGANYGYT
TRBJ1-5,TRBV6-2/TRBV6-3,-,ASSYGPSGDQPQH
TRBJ2-7,TRBV5-1,-,ASSLKAGWDYEQY
TRBJ2-1,TRBV9,-,ASSGPGPKQF
TRBJ1-6,TRBV12-3/TRBV12-4,-,ASTGTVLSPLH
TRBJ1-1,TRBV9,-,ASSVAEGSEAF
TRBJ1-5,TRBV28,-,ASSKTRVLSNQPQH
TRBJ1-1,TRBV9,-,ASSVVPGENTEAF
TRBJ2-7,TRBV7-8,-,ASSLAVYYEQY
TRBJ1-2,TRBV6-5,-,ASSRGTEVNGYT
TRBJ2-4,TRBV5-1,-,ASSLEGENIQY
TRBJ2-5,TRBV30,-,AWKTQGQETQY
TRBJ2-2,TRBV6-5,-,ASRRWTANTGELF
TRBJ2-7,TRBV6-8,once,ASSLRIFRVAGAAYEQY
TRBJ1-1,TRBV5-1,once,ASGFPGGTEAF
TRBJ2-7,TRBV6-2/TRBV6-3,-,ASSYFGYEQY
TRBJ2-3,TRBV11-2,-,ASSFLAGGTTDTQY
TRBJ2-5,TRBV3-1/TRBV3-2,-,ASSRGTSGGGETQY
TRBJ2-5,TRBV12-3/TRBV12-4,-,ASILRGEETQY
TRBJ1-4,TRBV29-1,-,SVHGQGSEKLF
TRBJ2-7,TRBV6-4,-,ASEPSPYEQY
TRBJ2-2,TRBV4-3,-,ASSHRTGELF
TRBJ2-7,TRBV7-3,-,ASSTLAGASYEQY
TRBJ1-5,TRBV9,-,ASSRGQAANQPQH
TRBJ1-3,TRBV5-1,-,ASSFEGSGNTIY
TRBJ2-7,TRBV27,-,ASSLSRGYEQY
TRBJ1-2,TRBV10-3,-,AISGGQSYGYT
TRBJ2-5,TRBV30,-,AWSVQGETQY
TRBJ2-7,TRBV7-3,-,ASSPDKWSYEQY
TRBJ1-1,TRBV28,-,ASSFRTPVRINTEAF
TRBJ2-1,TRBV7-9,once,ASSLAAGERF
TRBJ1-4,TRBV4-2,-,ASSQGGTEAEKLF
TRBJ1-2,TRBV7-9,-,ASSFKDTGGYT
TRBJ1-6,TRBV27,-,ATMTGNSPLH
TRBJ2-2,TRBV5-1,few,ASTSGPLWGELF
TRBJ1-1,TRBV3-1/TRBV3-2,-,ASSPTGATEAF
TRBJ2-7,TRBV7-9,-,ASSLLVTSYTYEQY
TRBJ2-7,TRBV5-6,-,ASSPGDRVSYEQY
TRBJ2-7,TRBV27,-,ASSPIGGSVYNEQY
TRBJ2-7,TRBV29-1,-,SVESGAYEQY
TRBJ1-1,TRBV6-5,-,ASSYYAGNTEAF
TRBJ2-7,TRBV9,-,ASSEADGSIYEQY
TRBJ1-2,TRBV6-5,-,ASSKTGTYGYT
TRBJ1-1,TRBV12-5,-,ASGSRQGASTEAF
TRBJ2-7,TRBV5-1,-,ASSLTDDGSYEQY
TRBJ1-2,TRBV7-9,few,ASSPTAPYGYT
TRBJ1-2,TRBV12-5,-,ASGLDSGYT
TRBJ1-4,TRBV28,-,ASSLRTGGNEKLF
TRBJ2-2,TRBV6-5,-,ASSYSRTIGELF
TRBJ2-3,TRBV19,-,ASSTSITSGVTDTQY
TRBJ2-7,TRBV30,-,AWSPTTGVHYEQY
TRBJ2-7,TRBV4-3,-,ASSRWSGSYEQY